The next 11 T cell receptor beta chains were all read from a single sample in a study of untreated major depressive disorder. Which antigens these TCRs recognize remains unknown. Study-level points and caveats: Compared with controls, depressed patients showed more TRBV05-01 (Vbeta 5.1) usage in CD4+ T cells.

TCRdb keeps only in-frame clones here, not all; method: immunoSEQ multiplex PCR. The sample includes around 23,000 clones, approximately 91% of them seen just once. Sequencing was done on a sample of CD4+ T cells from PBMCs. The source is a woman aged 25-40 years with major depressive disorder.

The CDR3, as DNA: TGTGCCAGCAACAGGGCGCATACTGAAGCTTTCTTT. As protein: CASNRAHTEAFF. This sequence joins TRBV6-1 and TRBJ1-1, with D perhaps TRBD1 (6 bases). Germline assignment: CDR1 MNHNS and CDR2 SASEGT. CDR3 length equals 12 residues. Trimming left V 7 bases short and J 5 bases short, with 11 bases between.

This sequence joins TRBV21-1 and TRBJ1-1; the D call in the table, TRBD1, was not verified against the DNA. TRBV21-1 is a pseudogene. The CDR3 consists of 18 residues. CDR3: CASSKALFRGRSGTEAFF. DNA of the CDR3: TGTGCCAGCAGCAAAGCGCTATTCAGGGGTAGGTCGGGTACTGAAGCTTTCTTT.

This rearrangement joins TRBV21-1 to TRBJ2-7; TRBD1, the table's D call, was not compared with the DNA. TRBV21-1 is recorded as a pseudogene. The CDR3 length is 14 residues. The chain's CDR3 is CASSKSARSYEQYF. For the CDR3, the DNA is TGTGCCAGCAGCAAATCGGCCAGGTCCTACGAGCAGTACTTC.

The chain is built from TRBV20-1 and TRBJ2-7, with D uncertain. Trimming removed 2 bases at V and 4 bases at J, with 6 bases between. This CDR3 contains 11 residues. Germline CDR1 reads DFQATT; CDR2 reads SNEGSKA (reference sequence). The DNA for the CDR3 is TGCAGTGCTAGACCGAATTACGAGCAGTACTTC. It codes for CSARPNYEQYF.

This chain links TRBV7-9 with TRBJ1-2; 9 positions match TRBD1. Trimming removed 2 bases from V and 5 bases from J; junction bases left unmatched: 6. Germline V CDR1 and CDR2: SEHNR, FQNEAQ (reference sequence). The CDR3 totals 15 residues. CDR3 residues: CASSLLRDRGYGYTF. The CDR3 DNA is TGTGCCAGCAGCTTACTGAGAGACAGGGGGTATGGCTACACCTTC.

This rearrangement joins TRBV5-8 to TRBJ2-3; D remains unclear. The V end was cut by 3 bases, the J end by 5 bases, with 13 bases between. This CDR3 comprises 14 residues. CDR1 is SGHTS, CDR2 YDEGEE, per germline. The CDR3 DNA sequence: TGTGCCAGCAGCTCCGGAGTCGGTCGAGATACGCAGTATTTT. It translates to CASSSGVGRDTQYF.

This rearrangement joins TRBV2 to TRBJ2-7; D is uncertain. V was trimmed by 2 bases and J by 2 bases, leaving 22 bases between them. The CDR3 sequence is 18 residues long. Germline CDR1 SNHLY, CDR2 FYNNEI. The CDR3 region is CASSERVAVIPIAYEQYF. The CDR3, as DNA: TGTGCCAGCAGTGAAAGGGTCGCAGTCATCCCTATCGCCTACGAGCAGTACTTC.

The chain joins TRBV28 to TRBJ1-2, with D uncertain. Trimming took 4 bases from V and 1 from J, leaving 1 base between them. CDR1 and CDR2 (germline): MDHEN, SYDVKM. There are 11 residues in the CDR3. This chain's CDR3 is CASSYNYGYTF. The CDR3 DNA reads as TGTGCCAGCAGTTATAACTATGGCTACACCTTC.

This chain joins TRBV6-5 and TRBJ1-2; the match to TRBD1 covers 7 bases. CDR1 MNHEY and CDR2 SVGAGI come from the germline V gene. The CDR3 is made up of 14 amino acids. Unmatched junction bases numbered 6, after V lost 5 bases and J lost 3 bases. The CDR3 nucleotides are TGTGCCAGCAGTGCGACAGGGTTTGACTATGGCTACACCTTC. It codes for CASSATGFDYGYTF.

This clone appeared a single time. The chain combines TRBV4-2 with TRBJ1-5; D gene uncertain. The CDR3 loop spans 13 amino acids. Trimming stripped 4 bases from V and 4 bases from J, with 8 bases between. Germline-derived CDR1 and CDR2 are LGHNA and YNFKEQ. CDR3 coding DNA: TGTGCCAGCAGCCGTTTTTTTAATCAGCCCCAGCATTTT. Translated: CASSRFFNQPQHF.

The chain uses TRBV28 and TRBJ1-6, with a possible D match to TRBD1 (5 bases). V dropped 7 bases and J dropped 7 bases, with 14 bases sitting between them. Per germline, CDR1 MDHEN and CDR2 SYDVKM. CDR3 size: 14 residues. CDR3 DNA: TGTGCCAGCAACCGGGGCGGCGGGAATTCACCCCTCCACTTT. Encoded protein: CASNRGGGNSPLHF. Full variable domain (outside the CDR3, taken from reference TRBV28 and TRBJ1-6): DVKVTQSSRYLVKRTGEKVFLECVQDMDHENMFWYRQDPGLGLRLIYFSYDVKMKEKGDIPEGYSVSREKKERFSLILESASTNQTSMYLCASNRGGGNSPLHFGNGTRLTVT.